This T cell receptor beta chain is drawn from a study of OX40 agonist ivuxolimab in advanced cancers. For the study at large: Patients were given ivuxolimab, an antibody that agonizes OX40 (CD134).

Libraries were prepared by immunoSEQ multiplex PCR; TCRdb keeps only in-frame clonotypes and omits some of them. In the table there are approximately 60,000 clones, around 84% of which are singletons. The V end was cut by 5 bases, the J end by 5 bases, with 13 bases between. The CDR3 loop spans 13 amino acids. Germline CDR1 reads SGHDT; CDR2 reads YYEEEE. This sample comprised CD4+ or CD8+ T cells sorted from blood, obtained in a trial of the OX40 agonist ivuxolimab. The V gene is TRBV5-6, the J gene TRBJ2-5, with unresolved D. This clonotype was sampled from an adult with an advanced solid tumor such as melanoma, head and neck, liver or kidney cancer. CDR3 in amino acids: CASRLQTLETQYF. The CDR3 bases are TGTGCCAGCAGGTTACAGACCTTGGAGACCCAGTACTTC.